This TCR beta chain appears in the sequencing data of a study of T-cell reconstitution after alpha-beta-depleted transplantation in children. This clonotype occurred a few times. Its antigen is unidentified. Findings and caveats of the study: It was surviving recipient T cells and thymic progenitors that gave some patients high TCRbeta diversity at day 60. Several hundred expanded graft clones reportedly gave rise to the alpha-beta T cells present about two months after transplant. T-cell counts and diversity at one year following transplant were attributed mainly to newly produced T cells.

With 5 bases removed from V and 3 bases from J, the gap between germline ends came to 11 bases. Per the germline V gene, CDR1 is MNHEY and CDR2 is SMNVEV (reference sequence). This CDR3 contains 13 residues. It was with unique molecular identifiers that the TCRbeta library was prepared. From the PCR reads, TCRdb called clonotypes with MiXCR, one entry per CDR3 protein. The profile shows approximately 500,000 distinct CDR3 sequences, approximately 30% of them singletons. This material consisted of PBMCs, taken before TCRalphabeta/CD19-depleted stem cell transplant. This TCR came from a boy younger than two with Wiskott-Aldrich syndrome, due to receive a stem cell transplant. The chain uses TRBV27 and TRBJ2-7; D is perhaps TRBD1 (6 bases). The CDR3 loop reads CASSHLQGYEQYF. DNA for the CDR3: TGTGCCAGCAGTCACCTACAGGGCTACGAGCAGTACTTC.